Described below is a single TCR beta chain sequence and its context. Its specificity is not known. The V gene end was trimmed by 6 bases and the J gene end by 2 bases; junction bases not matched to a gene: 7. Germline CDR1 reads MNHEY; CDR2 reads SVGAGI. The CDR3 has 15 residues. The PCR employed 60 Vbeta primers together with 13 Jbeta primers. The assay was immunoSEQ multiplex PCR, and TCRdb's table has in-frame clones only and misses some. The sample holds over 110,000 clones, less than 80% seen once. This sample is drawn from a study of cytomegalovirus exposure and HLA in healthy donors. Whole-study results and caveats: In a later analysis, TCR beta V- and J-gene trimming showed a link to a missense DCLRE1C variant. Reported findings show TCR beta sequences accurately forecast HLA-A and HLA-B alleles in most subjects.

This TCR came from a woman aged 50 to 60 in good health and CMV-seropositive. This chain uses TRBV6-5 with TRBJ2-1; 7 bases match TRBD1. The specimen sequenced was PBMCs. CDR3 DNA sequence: TGTGCCAGCAGCCCGGGACAGCCCCCCTACAATGAGCAGTTCTTC. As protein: CASSPGQPPYNEQFF.